This TCR beta chain emerged from a study of blood T cell repertoires in COVID-19. Background on the study: The origin of the acute and convalescent COVID-19 samples was the United States, Italy and Spain.

Clones were sequenced by immunoSEQ multiplex PCR, and TCRdb holds only the in-frame ones, with some missing. The sample has 200,000 or so clones; approximately 80% are singletons. The length of the CDR3 is 15 residues. CDR1 is SGDLS and CDR2 is YYNGEE in the germline V gene. Unmatched junction bases numbered 6, after V lost 4 bases and J lost 1 base. This study enrolled people aged about 18 to 100 from about two dozen US geographic areas. Assignment of participants to cohorts was predicated upon participant-reported clinical history. Cohort 3 recovery required two negative PCRs, clearance, or symptom resolution.

Sequenced material: PBMCs or T cells enriched from blood (not recorded which). This rearrangement joins TRBV9 to TRBJ2-7, with 9 bases fitting TRBD2. The sequence derives from a man aged 55 to 70 who had recovered from COVID-19. The CDR3 spells CASSPAAGGSYEQYF. The CDR3 DNA sequence: TGTGCCAGCAGCCCCGCAGCGGGGGGTTCCTACGAGCAGTACTTC.